The 15 T cell receptor beta chains below were found in one sample sequenced in a study of OX40 agonist ivuxolimab in advanced cancers. Receptor amplification or capture employed the immunoSEQ multiplex PCR assay. TCRdb retrieved this table from immuneACCESS and kept in-frame rearrangements only. Not all clones are present; in checked studies, unresolved V genes account for under half, and no reason is known for the remainder. The sample table records about 79,000 clones; 91% of these occur just once. The ten top clones hold around 6.5% of the sample. The specimen comprised CD4+ or CD8+ T cells sorted from blood, sampled in a trial of the OX40 agonist ivuxolimab. The source is an adult with an advanced solid tumor such as melanoma, head and neck, liver or kidney cancer.

The chain joins TRBV5-6 to TRBJ2-7, with TRBD2 identical over 7 bases. The CDR3 consists of 14 residues. After removal of 4 bases from V and 5 bases from J, the junction contained 9 bases not matched to a gene. From germline, CDR1 is SGHDT and CDR2 YYEEEE. CDR3 in DNA: TGTGCCAGCAGCGGACGGGACTATTACCACGAGCAGTACTTC. It specifies CASSGRDYYHEQYF.

This rearrangement joins TRBV6-1 to TRBJ2-5; 8 bases line up with TRBD1. With the DNA end fitting TRBJ2-7 better, the J assignment may be wrong. Germline V gene data show CDR1 as MNHNS and CDR2 as SASEGT. CDR3 length: 16 residues. This CDR3 reads CASSEVWDRRPYEQYF. For the CDR3, the DNA is TGTGCCAGCAGTGAAGTCTGGGACAGGAGACCCTACGAGCAGTACTTC.

The chain recombines TRBV7-2 with TRBJ2-7; 8 bases are a match to TRBD2. This CDR3 is built from 15 residues. Germline-derived CDR1 and CDR2 are SGHTA and FQGNSA. The V segment lost 4 bases and the J segment 0 bases; nucleotides outside the gene matches: 5. The CDR3 reads CASSWLAGSSYEQYF. The CDR3 DNA follows: TGTGCCAGCAGCTGGTTAGCGGGGAGCTCCTACGAGCAGTACTTC.

The V gene is TRBV20-1, the J gene TRBJ2-4, with D possibly being TRBD1 or TRBD2 (6 bases each). Germline CDR1 reads DFQATT; CDR2 reads SNEGSKA (reference sequence). The CDR3 contains 11 residues. CDR3 in DNA: TGCAGCGAGAGGGGGGCTGGCATTCAGTACTTC. The encoded protein is CSERGAGIQYF.

The V call is TRBV5-6, the J call TRBJ1-3; 10 bases match TRBD1. The CDR3 loop spans 15 amino acids. The trim removed 4 bases at V and 3 bases at J, leaving 4 bases unmatched. CDR1 and CDR2 (germline): SGHDT, YYEEEE. The CDR3 here is CASSVDRGLGNTIYF. Here the CDR3 DNA reads TGTGCCAGCAGCGTTGACAGGGGGCTTGGAAACACCATATATTTT.

The chain employs TRBV2 and TRBJ2-5; 11 bases are a match to TRBD2. CDR3 length: 14 residues. CDR1 and CDR2 (germline): SNHLY, FYNNEI. J was trimmed by 7 bases and V by 7 bases; bases with no gene match: 8. This CDR3 is CASIPGLAAGTQYF. The CDR3 DNA reads as TGTGCCAGCATCCCGGGACTAGCGGCCGGGACCCAGTACTTC.

In this sample, this clone turned up a few times. V and J are TRBV12-5 and TRBJ2-7; 8 nucleotides align to TRBD1. In germline, CDR1 is LGHNT, CDR2 FRNRAP. There are 16 residues in the CDR3. With V trimmed by 0 bases and J by 3 bases, 7 bases remained unmatched. Here the CDR3 reads CASGLVSWDRYYEQYF. The CDR3 DNA follows: TGTGCTAGTGGTTTGGTATCCTGGGACAGGTACTACGAGCAGTACTTC.

The rearrangement uses TRBV9 and TRBJ2-3, with TRBD2 identical over 9 bases. Trimming took 3 bases from V and 2 from J; bases not matched to a gene: 4. Germline assignment: CDR1 SGDLS and CDR2 YYNGEE. The CDR3 is made up of 15 amino acids. The CDR3 spells CASSALAGPTDTQYF. The CDR3 DNA sequence: TGTGCCAGCAGCGCCCTAGCGGGACCCACAGATACGCAGTATTTT. Looking up the rest from reference TRBV9 and TRBJ2-3 gives the full variable domain: DSGVTQTPKHLITATGQRVTLRCSPRSGDLSVYWYQQSLDQGLQFLIQYYNGEERAKGNILERFSAQQFPDLHSELNLSSLELGDSALYFCASSALAGPTDTQYFGPGTRLTVL.

This rearrangement joins TRBV6-6 to TRBJ2-7; tentative D call: TRBD2 (5 bases). The CDR3 sequence is 14 residues long. Trimming left V 4 bases short and J 6 bases short, with 16 bases between. Per germline, CDR1 MNHNY and CDR2 SVGAGI (reference sequence). CDR3 sequence: CASSLRTGRGEQYF. Here the CDR3 DNA reads TGTGCCAGCAGTTTGAGGACTGGACGGGGCGAGCAGTACTTC.

This clone was counted once. One junction end does not reproduce the germline sequence, and a read error may be involved. V usage is TRBV11-1 and J usage is TRBJ2-7; TRBD2 aligns across 10 bases. Germline V gene data show CDR1 as SGHAT and CDR2 as FQDESV (reference sequence). CDR3 length equals 15 residues. CDR3 sequence reads: CASSIAGGLSYEQYF. The DNA of the CDR3 is TGTGCCAGCAGCATAGCGGGAGGATTGTCCTACGAGCAGTACTTC. Combining the CDR3 with reference TRBV11-1 and TRBJ2-7 gives the whole variable domain EAEVAQSPRYKITEKSQAVAFWCDPISGHATLYWYRQILGQGPELLVQFQDESVVDDSQLPKDRFSAERLKGVDSTLKIQPAELGDSAMYLCASSIAGGLSYEQYFGPGTRLTVT.

V usage is TRBV18 and J usage is TRBJ2-1, with TRBD2 matching over 7 bases. CDR1 and CDR2 (germline): KGHSH, LQKENI. The CDR3 loop spans 15 amino acids. J gave up 4 bases and V 3 bases, and 6 bases lay outside the gene matches. CDR3 in DNA: TGTGCCAGCTCACCTGGCGGGAGTACATACAATGAGCAGTTCTTC. Residues: CASSPGGSTYNEQFF.

The chain joins TRBV6-5 to TRBJ2-1, with D perhaps TRBD2 (6 bases). V was trimmed by 0 bases and J by 4 bases, leaving 13 bases between them. This CDR3 is 16 amino acids long. Germline lookup yields CDR1 MNHEY and CDR2 SVGAGI. The DNA for the CDR3 is TGTGCCAGCAGTTACTCCCCCAGGGACTTATACAATGAGCAGTTCTTC. Translating it yields CASSYSPRDLYNEQFF.

The chain joins TRBV6-1 to TRBJ2-1, with D unclear. The CDR3 extends over 12 amino acids. Germline CDR1 and CDR2: MNHNS and SASEGT. V gave up 5 bases and J gave up 8 bases, with 10 bases separating them. DNA for the CDR3: TGTGCCAGCAGTTTGCTGAACCATGAGCAGTTCTTC. Translating it yields CASSLLNHEQFF.

The V call is TRBV5-1, the J call TRBJ1-4; TRBD1 aligns across 7 bases. This CDR3 has 13 residues. Per the germline V gene, CDR1 is SGHRS and CDR2 is YFSETQ. The V segment lost 10 bases and the J segment 7 bases; nucleotides outside the gene matches: 10. In DNA form, the CDR3 reads TGCGCCGGCCAACAGGGGAGTGGTGAAAAACTGTTTTTT. Translated: CAGQQGSGEKLFF.

The chain joins TRBV6-6 to TRBJ2-7; a weak D match, TRBD1 (6 bases). The CDR3 spans 12 residues. Germline CDR1 reads MNHNY; CDR2 reads SVGAGI (reference sequence). Trimming took off 6 bases at V and 0 bases at J, with 6 bases between the two ends. As DNA, the CDR3 is TGTGCCAGCAGACAGGGCTCCTACGAGCAGTACTTC. Amino acid sequence: CASRQGSYEQYF.